This T cell receptor beta chain is drawn from a study of T cells in Graves' hyperthyroidism and ophthalmopathy. About the research overall: Peripheral blood samples were taken at initial diagnosis, prior to any treatment.

There were TCR beta CDR3 regions amplified from RNA transcripts. The HTBI primer set drove a first-round RT-PCR of the TCR CDR3. TCRdb re-derived calls from the multiplex PCR reads in MiXCR, one entry per CDR3 protein. The sample includes some 250,000 distinct CDR3 sequences, roughly 15% seen only once; the top ten take more than 10%. Those patients with uncontrolled infection, other autoimmune disease, pregnancy or lactation were excluded. This clonotype was counted at least ten times. Input material: blood. The TCR comes from a woman between 35 and 50 years old with Graves' hyperthyroidism that later progressed to Graves' ophthalmopathy.

For the CDR3, the DNA is TGTGCCAGCAGCCTAAATAGCTGGAGCTCCTACAATGAGCAGTTCTTC. Protein: CASSLNSWSSYNEQFF. This chain joins TRBV12-3 or TRBV12-4 and TRBJ2-1; D gene uncertain. The CDR3 has 16 residues. The germline V and J ends were trimmed by 6 bases and 0 bases, with 15 bases remaining between them.